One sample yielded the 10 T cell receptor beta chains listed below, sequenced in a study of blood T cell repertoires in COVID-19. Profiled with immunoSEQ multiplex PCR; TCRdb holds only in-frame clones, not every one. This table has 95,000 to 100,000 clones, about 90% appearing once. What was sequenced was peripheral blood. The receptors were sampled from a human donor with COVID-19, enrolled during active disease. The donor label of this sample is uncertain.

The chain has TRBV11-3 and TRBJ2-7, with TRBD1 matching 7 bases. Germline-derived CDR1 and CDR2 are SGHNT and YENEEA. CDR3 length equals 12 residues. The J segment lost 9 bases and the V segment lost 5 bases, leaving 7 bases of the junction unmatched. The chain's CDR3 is CASSTTGAPQYF. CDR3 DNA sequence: TGTGCCAGCAGCACTACAGGGGCCCCGCAGTACTTC.

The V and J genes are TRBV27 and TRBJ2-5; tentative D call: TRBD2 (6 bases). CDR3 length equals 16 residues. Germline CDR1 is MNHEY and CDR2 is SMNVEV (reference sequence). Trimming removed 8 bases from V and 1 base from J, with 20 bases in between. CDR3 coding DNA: TGTGCCAGCCTATCCCCCCCCGGGACTTCCCAAGAGACCCAGTACTTC. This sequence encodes CASLSPPGTSQETQYF.

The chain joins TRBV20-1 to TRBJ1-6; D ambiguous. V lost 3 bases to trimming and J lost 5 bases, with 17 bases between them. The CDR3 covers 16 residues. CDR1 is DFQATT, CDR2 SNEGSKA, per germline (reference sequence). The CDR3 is CSASQLLGPNNSPLHF. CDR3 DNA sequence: TGCAGTGCTAGTCAGCTGCTGGGCCCAAATAATTCACCCCTCCACTTT.

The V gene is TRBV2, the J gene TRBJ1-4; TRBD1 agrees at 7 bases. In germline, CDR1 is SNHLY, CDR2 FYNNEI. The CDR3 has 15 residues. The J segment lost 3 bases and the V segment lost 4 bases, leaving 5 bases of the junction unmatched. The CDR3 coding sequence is TGTGCCAGCAGTGGCCGGACAGGTTCTAATGAAAAACTGTTTTTT. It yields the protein CASSGRTGSNEKLFF.

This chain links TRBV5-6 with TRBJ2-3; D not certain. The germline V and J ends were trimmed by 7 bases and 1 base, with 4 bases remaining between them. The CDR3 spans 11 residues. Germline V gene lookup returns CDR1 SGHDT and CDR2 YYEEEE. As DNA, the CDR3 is TGTGCCAGCCAGGGCACAGATACGCAGTATTTT. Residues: CASQGTDTQYF.

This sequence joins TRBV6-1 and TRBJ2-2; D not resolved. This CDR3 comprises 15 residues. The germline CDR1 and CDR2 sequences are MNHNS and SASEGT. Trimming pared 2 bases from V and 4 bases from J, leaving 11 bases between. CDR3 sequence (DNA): TGTGCCAGCAGTGAACGAGCGAGGAGCACCGGGGAGCTGTTTTTT. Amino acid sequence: CASSERARSTGELFF.

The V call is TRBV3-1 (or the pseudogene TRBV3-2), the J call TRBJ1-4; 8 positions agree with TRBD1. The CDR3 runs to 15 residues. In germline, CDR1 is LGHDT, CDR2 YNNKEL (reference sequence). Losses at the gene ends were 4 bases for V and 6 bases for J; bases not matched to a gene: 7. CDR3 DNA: TGTGCCAGCAGCCTCATACAGGGGGGTGATGAAAAACTGTTTTTT. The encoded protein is CASSLIQGGDEKLFF.

CDR3 loop: CASNVGGAAADTQYF. CDR3 coding DNA: TGCGCCAGCAATGTCGGGGGGGCGGCAGCAGATACGCAGTATTTT. The genes are TRBV5-1 and TRBJ2-3; 8 nucleotides line up with TRBD2. Losses at the gene ends were 6 bases for V and 4 bases for J; bases not matched to a gene: 10. This CDR3 comprises 15 residues. The germline gives CDR1 SGHRS, CDR2 YFSETQ.

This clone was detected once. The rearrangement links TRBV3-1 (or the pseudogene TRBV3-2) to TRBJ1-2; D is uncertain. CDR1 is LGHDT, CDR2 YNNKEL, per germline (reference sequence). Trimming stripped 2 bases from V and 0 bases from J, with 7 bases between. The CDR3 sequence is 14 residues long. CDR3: CASSQWTSNYGYTF. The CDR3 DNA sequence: TGTGCCAGCAGCCAATGGACTTCTAACTATGGCTACACCTTC.

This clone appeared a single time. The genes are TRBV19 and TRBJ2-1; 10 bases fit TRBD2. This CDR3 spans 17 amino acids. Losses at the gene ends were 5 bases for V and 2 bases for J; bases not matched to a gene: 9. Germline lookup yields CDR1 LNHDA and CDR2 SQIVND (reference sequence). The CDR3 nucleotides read TGTGCCAGTAGTCCCCGGCTAGCGGGAGATGCCTACAATGAGCAGTTCTTC. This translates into CASSPRLAGDAYNEQFF.